In its sample, the clone carrying this T cell receptor beta chain was seen many times. Antigen unknown. Germline loops: CDR1 SGHNT, CDR2 YYREEE (reference sequence). The CDR3 totals 19 residues. Trimming at V came to 0 bases and at J to 0 bases, leaving 13 bases not matched to a gene. This specimen comes from a study of T-cell reconstitution after alpha-beta-depleted transplantation in children. The TCRbeta library incorporated unique molecular identifiers. TCRdb re-called the PCR reads with MiXCR, one entry per CDR3 protein. Of 400,000 to 550,000 distinct CDR3 sequences listed, roughly a tenth are singletons. Findings and limits, study-wide: About two months after transplant, alpha-beta T cells reportedly came from several hundred expanded graft clones.

The chain combines TRBV5-4 with TRBJ2-3; TRBD2 agrees at 7 bases. Here the sequenced sample was PBMCs, taken before TCRalphabeta/CD19-depleted stem cell transplant. This clonotype originated in a child under 10 years old with inherited bone marrow failure, due to receive a stem cell transplant. The CDR3 nucleotides read TGTGCCAGCAGCTTGGGGCTGGTGCAGAGACTAGCTAGCACAGATACGCAGTATTTT. As protein: CASSLGLVQRLASTDTQYF.